Listed below are T cell receptor beta chains from one sample, sequenced in a study of shared clonotypes between healthy human individuals. Clones were read by immunoSEQ multiplex PCR, and TCRdb kept only the in-frame ones, dropping some. The table lists 750,000 to 1,000,000 clones, around 92% of them singletons. Source material: naive CD8+ T cells sorted from blood. The source of these receptors is a man aged 30-40 years in good health. CDR3s include the opening cysteine and the closing phenylalanine or tryptophan. The D gene is left open where the match is weak. Rows give clone size only sometimes, using once, few, many, or a class for an expanded clone.

cdr3_nt	cdr3_aa	clone_size	d_call	v_call	j_call
TGTGCCAGCAGTGCACCGTTAGTTGGGGACTACAATGAGCAGTTCTTC	CASSAPLVGDYNEQFF	NA	NA	TRBV2	TRBJ2-1
TGTGCCAGCAGCAAGGGACAGGGGCCTAATGAAAAACTGTTTTTT	CASSKGQGPNEKLFF	NA	TRBD1	TRBV7-9	TRBJ1-4
TGTGCCAGCAGCTTAGGGGCCCAGGTCCGGAACACCGGGGAGCTGTTTTTT	CASSLGAQVRNTGELFF	NA	NA	TRBV7-2	TRBJ2-2
TGTGCTAGCAGTCAGTCACAGGGCTCCCACGAGCAGTACTTC	CASSQSQGSHEQYF	NA	NA	TRBV7-7	TRBJ2-7
TGTGCCAGCAGGGATCAGGTGTTGGCTAATGAAAAACTGTTTTTT	CASRDQVLANEKLFF	NA	NA	TRBV6-6	TRBJ1-4
TGCGCCAGCAGTGAGATGGGAAAAAGCACAGATACGCAGTATTTT	CASSEMGKSTDTQYF	NA	NA	TRBV10-1	TRBJ2-3
TGTGCCAGCTCACCAGATGCGGACACGCAGTATTTT	CASSPDADTQYF	once	NA	TRBV18	TRBJ2-3
TGTGCCAGCAGCTCACAGACAGTACAACAAGAGACCCAGTACTTC	CASSSQTVQQETQYF	NA	NA	TRBV11-2	TRBJ2-5
TGTGCCAGCAGTGGGCCCGGACTGAGTAGCCACCAAGGCTATGGCTACACCTTC	CASSGPGLSSHQGYGYTF	NA	NA	TRBV25-1	TRBJ1-2
TGTGCCAGCAGCCAGCTTCTAGGGTTCTCCGCGGAAGCTTTCTTT	CASSQLLGFSAEAFF	NA	NA	TRBV7-9	TRBJ1-1
TGCAGCGTTGGTGGGAAAATCGGTGGCTACACCTTC	CSVGGKIGGYTF	NA	NA	TRBV29-1	TRBJ1-2
TGTGCCAGCAGCCCGGAGACAGGGTTCACCGGGGAGCTGTTTTTT	CASSPETGFTGELFF	NA	TRBD1	TRBV9	TRBJ2-2
TGTGCCAGCAGTTTACAGGGGACAGGGTACAATCAGCCCCAGCATTTT	CASSLQGTGYNQPQHF	few	TRBD1	TRBV27	TRBJ1-5
TGTGCCAGCAGCATTAGGGCCGGACTAGATGAGCAGTTCTTC	CASSIRAGLDEQFF	NA	TRBD2	TRBV11-3	TRBJ2-1
TGTGCCAGCAGTTTGATCGGGGGAGACTACGAGCAGTACTTC	CASSLIGGDYEQYF	NA	NA	TRBV27	TRBJ2-7
TGTGCCAGCAGCTCCTGGACAAGCACAGATACGCAGTATTTT	CASSSWTSTDTQYF	once	NA	TRBV7-9	TRBJ2-3